This passage covers 16 T cell receptor beta chains from one sample sequenced in a study of shared clonotypes between healthy human individuals. Assay used: immunoSEQ multiplex PCR; TCRdb lists only in-frame clones, some missing. The repertoire consists of hundreds of thousands of clones, with 75% to 85% occurring once and the leading ten covering less than 15%. The sample consisted of PBMCs. These receptors were taken from a woman aged 40 to 55 in good health. Some clones in this sample may be carry-over from other donors' samples.

The CDR3 reads CASSSSGSHEQYF. The CDR3, as DNA: TGTGCCAGCAGCTCTAGCGGGAGCCACGAGCAGTACTTC. The chain employs TRBV11-2 and TRBJ2-7; 10 nucleotides agree with TRBD2. The CDR3 is 13 amino acids. Germline loops: CDR1 SGHAT, CDR2 FQNNGV. Trimming at V came to 4 bases and at J to 5 bases, leaving 2 bases not matched to a gene.

The V and J genes are TRBV7-6 and TRBJ2-7; TRBD2 aligns across 7 bases. The ends lost 2 bases at V and 5 bases at J; junction bases unmatched: 9. The CDR3 is made up of 15 amino acids. Germline values: CDR1 SGHVS, CDR2 FNYEAQ. The CDR3 reads CASSLSRGSRDEQYF. The CDR3 bases are TGTGCCAGCAGCTTAAGCCGCGGGAGCCGCGACGAGCAGTACTTC.

The chain links TRBV7-9 to TRBJ2-5; 7 nucleotides line up with TRBD1. The CDR3 runs 15 residues. The J segment lost 3 bases and the V segment lost 3 bases, leaving 7 bases of the junction unmatched. Per germline, CDR1 SEHNR and CDR2 FQNEAQ (reference sequence). DNA for the CDR3: TGTGCCAGCAGCTTTCCGGGACAGATAGAAGAGACCCAGTACTTC. This translates into CASSFPGQIEETQYF. The whole variable domain, filled in from reference TRBV7-9 and TRBJ2-5, reads DTGVSQNPRHKITKRGQNVTFRCDPISEHNRLYWYRQTLGQGPEFLTYFQNEAQLEKSRLLSDRFSAERPKGSFSTLEIQRTEQGDSAMYLCASSFPGQIEETQYFGPGTRLLVL.

The chain recombines TRBV7-6 with TRBJ2-5, with D hard to call. Germline CDR1 is SGHVS and CDR2 is FNYEAQ. V lost 6 bases, J lost 1 base, and 6 bases lay in between. The CDR3 is 12 amino acids. The CDR3 DNA follows: TGTGCCAGCAGTGCATTCCAAGAGACCCAGTACTTC. Protein sequence: CASSAFQETQYF.

This clone was detected only once. The CDR3 DNA sequence: TGCGCCAGCAGTCAATCATCGAGGACAGGGGAGCACGAGCAGTACTTC. Encoded protein: CASSQSSRTGEHEQYF. This chain links TRBV23-1 with TRBJ2-7; 9 nucleotides match TRBD1. TRBV23-1 falls under the ORF class, with uncertain function. This CDR3 contains 16 residues. V shed 0 bases and J 5 bases; nucleotides not matched to a gene: 8.

CDR3 protein: CASSQEGDGYTF. CDR3 DNA sequence: TGTGCCAGCAGCCAAGAGGGAGACGGCTACACCTTC. J is TRBJ1-2 and V is TRBV5-4; D remains ambiguous. CDR3 length: 12 residues. Germline lookup yields CDR1 SGHNT and CDR2 YYREEE (reference sequence). V was trimmed by 4 bases and J by 8 bases, leaving 12 bases between them.

The chain links TRBV4-2 to TRBJ2-5, with unresolved D. CDR1 and CDR2 from the germline V gene are LGHNA and YNFKEQ. Trimming left V 0 bases short and J 1 base short, with 9 bases between. The CDR3 sequence is 15 residues long. CDR3 sequence (DNA): TGTGCCAGCAGCCAAGATGGTCGAATCCAAGAGACCCAGTACTTC. Translated: CASSQDGRIQETQYF.

Concerning this clone: A junction end diverges from the germline sequence, so it may reflect a read error. CDR3 residues: CASSSFIQLQHF. The CDR3, as DNA: TGTGCCAGTAGCTCATTCATTCAGCTCCAGCATTTT. This chain connects TRBV19 to TRBJ1-5; unclear D gene. Germline lookup yields CDR1 LNHDA and CDR2 SQIVND (reference sequence). The CDR3 has 12 amino acids. Combining the CDR3 with reference TRBV19 and TRBJ1-5 gives the whole variable domain DGGITQSPKYLFRKEGQNVTLSCEQNLNHDAMYWYRQDPGQGLRLIYYSQIVNDFQKGDIAEGYSVSREKKESFPLTVTSAQKNPTAFYLCASSSFIQLQHFGDGTRLSIL.

The V call is TRBV4-3, the J call TRBJ2-5, with D possibly being TRBD1 (6 bases). Germline CDR1 reads LGHNA; CDR2 reads YSLEER. This CDR3 has 14 amino acids. The V end was cut by 1 base, the J end by 2 bases, with 8 bases between. CDR3 sequence reads: CASSQVGQQETQYF. In DNA, the CDR3 is TGCGCCAGCAGCCAAGTCGGACAGCAAGAGACCCAGTACTTC.

J is TRBJ2-2 and V is TRBV6-5; 10 bases agree with TRBD2. The junction had 1 base not matched to a gene; V was cut back by 3 bases and J by 0 bases. Germline assignment: CDR1 MNHEY and CDR2 SVGAGI. The CDR3 consists of 16 residues. In nucleotides, the CDR3 is TGTGCCAGCAGTTATCTAGCGGGGGCGAACACCGGGGAGCTGTTTTTT. It yields the protein CASSYLAGANTGELFF.

This clone was seen at least ten times. The same CDR3 can be traced to other DNA sequences in this sample. The chain links TRBV30 to TRBJ2-7, with TRBD2 matching over 8 bases. The germline V gene has CDR1 GTSNPN and CDR2 SVGIG (reference sequence). Trimming at V came to 4 bases and at J to 7 bases, leaving 15 bases not matched to a gene. The CDR3 sequence is 15 residues long. The CDR3 DNA is TGTGCCTGGACCCCCGGGACTAGGCCCGGTTCGGAGCAGTACTTC. Translated: CAWTPGTRPGSEQYF.

This clone was observed a handful of times. The gene calls are TRBV4-2 and TRBJ2-3, with D perhaps TRBD2 (6 bases). Germline V gene lookup returns CDR1 LGHNA and CDR2 YNFKEQ. The CDR3 is 16 amino acids. Between the trimmed V and J ends, which lost 1 base and 7 bases, there was a span of 18 bases. CDR3 DNA sequence: TGTGCCAGCAGCCAAGTCGGGACTCTACGCTCTCATACGCAGTATTTT. Its translation is CASSQVGTLRSHTQYF.

This clone was observed a handful of times. This chain joins TRBV7-2 and TRBJ2-2; D is unclear. The V end was cut by 4 bases, the J end by 4 bases, with 7 bases between. The CDR3 has 13 residues. Germline V gene data show CDR1 as SGHTA and CDR2 as FQGNSA. CDR3 region: CASSYVPTGELFF. CDR3 nucleotides: TGTGCCAGCAGCTATGTACCCACCGGGGAGCTGTTTTTT.

Comment on this clone: Being one base from a much bigger clone, this may be a read error. The chain recombines TRBV2 with TRBJ2-1, with D possibly TRBD2 on 6 matching bases. The CDR3 consists of 13 residues. CDR1 and CDR2 (germline): SNHLY, FYNNEI. CDR3 sequence (DNA): TGTGCCAGGTTGGGGGGAAATGGGAATGGGCAGTTCTTC. Residues: CARLGGNGNGQFF.

The V call is TRBV7-9, the J call TRBJ1-5, with D possibly matching TRBD1 (5 bases). V lost 5 bases, J lost 2 bases, and 16 bases lay in between. Germline loops: CDR1 SEHNR, CDR2 FQNEAQ (reference sequence). This CDR3 is 16 amino acids long. CDR3 coding DNA: TGTGCCAGCAGCATAGGACACCCTCCCGGCAATCAGCCCCAGCATTTT. It specifies CASSIGHPPGNQPQHF.

The chain links TRBV2 to TRBJ1-2; the match to TRBD1 covers 8 bases. Trimming took 1 base from V and 4 from J; bases not matched to a gene: 5. Per germline, CDR1 SNHLY and CDR2 FYNNEI. CDR3 length: 15 amino acids. This CDR3 reads CASSEGTGGGYGYTF. CDR3 nucleotide sequence: TGTGCCAGCAGTGAAGGAACAGGGGGGGGCTATGGCTACACCTTC.